This is a list of T cell receptor beta chains from one sample in a study of shared T cell receptors in the human thymus. Profiled with immunoSEQ multiplex PCR; TCRdb holds only in-frame clones, not every one. Here the sample spans about 660,000 clones, around 87% being singletons. This same sample was also taken into another study, of human thymus T cells.

Sequenced sample: thymocytes. These receptors originate from a boy under three years old with a congenital heart defect. Both conserved end residues are part of each CDR3. Each record gives: V gene, J gene, D gene, clone size, CDR3 protein, CDR3 DNA. D genes are given only for firm matches. Rows may omit the clone size; those that give it use once, few, many or a size class.

V: TRBV7-9
J: TRBJ1-1
D: NA
size: NA
CDR3: CASSLAPSPNTEAFF
DNA: TGTGCCAGCAGCTTAGCCCCGAGTCCGAACACTGAAGCTTTCTTT

V: TRBV4-3
J: TRBJ1-1
D: TRBD1
size: NA
CDR3: CASSQGKGQGEVGTEAFF
DNA: TGCGCCAGCAGCCAAGGGAAAGGACAGGGGGAGGTTGGCACTGAAGCTTTCTTT

V: TRBV14
J: TRBJ2-7
D: TRBD2
size: NA
CDR3: CASSQANREGIYEQYF
DNA: TGTGCCAGCAGCCAAGCGAACCGGGAGGGTATCTACGAGCAGTACTTC

V: TRBV10-1
J: TRBJ2-7
D: TRBD2
size: NA
CDR3: CASSGTSGPPAGEQYF
DNA: TGCGCCAGCAGTGGGACTAGCGGGCCTCCTGCGGGCGAGCAGTACTTC

V: TRBV15
J: TRBJ2-3
D: TRBD1
size: NA
CDR3: CATSRAPGGTEDRERADTQYF
DNA: TGTGCCACCAGCAGAGCCCCCGGAGGTACGGAGGACAGGGAGAGGGCAGATACGCAGTATTTT

V: TRBV19
J: TRBJ1-2
D: NA
size: NA
CDR3: CASSITDRNYGYTF
DNA: TGTGCCAGTAGTATAACGGACAGAAACTATGGCTACACCTTC

V: TRBV5-8
J: TRBJ1-5
D: TRBD1
size: NA
CDR3: CASSLARTGGVGGNQPQHF
DNA: TGTGCCAGCAGCTTGGCACGGACAGGGGGCGTTGGGGGCAATCAGCCCCAGCATTTT

V: TRBV4-3
J: TRBJ2-1
D: NA
size: NA
CDR3: CASSQDLRASYNEQFF
DNA: TGCGCCAGCAGCCAAGATTTGCGGGCATCCTACAATGAGCAGTTCTTC

V: TRBV29-1
J: TRBJ1-2
D: NA
size: once
CDR3: CSVEDVGGCDGYTF
DNA: TGCAGCGTTGAGGATGTGGGAGGTTGTGATGGCTACACCTTC

V: TRBV7-2
J: TRBJ2-7
D: NA
size: once
CDR3: CASSLNDGSSYEQYF
DNA: TGTGCCAGCAGCTTAAATGACGGGAGCTCCTACGAGCAGTACTTC

V: TRBV28
J: TRBJ2-3
D: TRBD2
size: few
CDR3: CASSLEAGEKDTQYF
DNA: TGTGCCAGCAGTTTGGAAGCGGGAGAGAAAGATACGCAGTATTTT

V: TRBV6-6
J: TRBJ2-3
D: TRBD2
size: NA
CDR3: CASARLAGDTQYF
DNA: TGTGCCAGCGCGAGGCTAGCGGGAGATACGCAGTATTTT

V: TRBV18
J: TRBJ2-7
D: TRBD2
size: NA
CDR3: CASSPILAGGTYEQYF
DNA: TGTGCCAGCTCACCAATCCTAGCGGGAGGGACCTACGAGCAGTACTTC

V: TRBV10-3
J: TRBJ2-1
D: NA
size: NA
CDR3: CAISESGGMGNEQFF
DNA: TGTGCCATCAGTGAGTCGGGCGGGATGGGGAATGAGCAGTTCTTC

V: TRBV27
J: TRBJ1-2
D: TRBD1
size: NA
CDR3: CASRGQGSGGYTF
DNA: TGTGCCAGCAGGGGACAGGGTTCCGGCGGCTACACCTTC

V: TRBV7-9
J: TRBJ2-7
D: NA
size: NA
CDR3: CASSPGDLVEQYF
DNA: TGTGCCAGCAGCCCCGGAGATTTAGTCGAGCAGTACTTC

V: TRBV19
J: TRBJ2-7
D: NA
size: NA
CDR3: CASTDSGEGAGSEQYF
DNA: TGTGCCAGTACCGATAGCGGTGAGGGGGCAGGATCTGAGCAGTACTTC

V: TRBV21-1
J: TRBJ2-1
D: NA
size: NA
CDR3: CASSSRSGTGSYNEQFF
DNA: TGTGCCAGCAGCTCCCGGAGCGGGACAGGCTCCTACAATGAGCAGTTCTTC

V: TRBV6-1
J: TRBJ2-7
D: TRBD2
size: NA
CDR3: CASSAGLADPSYEQYF
DNA: TGTGCCAGCAGTGCGGGACTAGCGGACCCCTCCTACGAGCAGTACTTC

V: TRBV5-6
J: TRBJ2-7
D: NA
size: NA
CDR3: CASSTPGAGGSYEQYF
DNA: TGTGCCAGCAGCACACCGGGGGCAGGGGGATCCTACGAGCAGTACTTC

V: TRBV7-2
J: TRBJ2-7
D: TRBD1
size: NA
CDR3: CASSSTQDREGGYEQYF
DNA: TGTGCCAGCAGCTCCACGCAGGACAGGGAAGGGGGATACGAGCAGTACTTC

V: TRBV5-1
J: TRBJ2-5
D: TRBD2
size: NA
CDR3: CASSFCGREAETQYF
DNA: TGCGCCAGCAGCTTTTGCGGGAGGGAGGCGGAGACCCAGTACTTC

V: TRBV7-2
J: TRBJ2-5
D: NA
size: NA
CDR3: CASSFVRQETQYF
DNA: TGTGCCAGCAGCTTCGTCAGGCAAGAGACCCAGTACTTC

V: TRBV29-1
J: TRBJ2-7
D: TRBD1
size: NA
CDR3: CSVEDDRDRAREQYF
DNA: TGCAGCGTTGAAGATGACAGGGACAGGGCACGCGAGCAGTACTTC

V: TRBV18
J: TRBJ1-1
D: NA
size: NA
CDR3: CASSPFVRGRADTEAFF
DNA: TGTGCCAGCTCACCATTCGTAAGGGGGAGGGCCGACACTGAAGCTTTCTTT

V: TRBV30
J: TRBJ2-1
D: TRBD2
size: once
CDR3: CAWSVLAGGGGGEQFF
DNA: TGTGCCTGGAGTGTACTTGCGGGAGGGGGGGGTGGTGAGCAGTTCTTC

V: TRBV29-1
J: TRBJ2-1
D: TRBD1
size: once
CDR3: CSVERDRVPNEQFF
DNA: TGCAGCGTGGAGCGGGACAGGGTCCCCAATGAGCAGTTCTTC

V: TRBV9
J: TRBJ2-7
D: NA
size: NA
CDR3: CASSGALGLPTYEQYF
DNA: TGTGCCAGCAGCGGCGCTTTGGGACTTCCCACCTACGAGCAGTACTTC

V: TRBV5-8
J: TRBJ2-5
D: NA
size: NA
CDR3: CASSMTGDKTQYF
DNA: TGTGCCAGCAGCATGACCGGGGATAAGACCCAGTACTTC

V: TRBV28
J: TRBJ2-7
D: TRBD2
size: NA
CDR3: CASSFPSGRYEQYF
DNA: TGTGCCAGCAGTTTCCCTAGCGGGAGGTACGAGCAGTACTTC

V: TRBV19
J: TRBJ2-5
D: TRBD2
size: NA
CDR3: CASSTRGVGETQYF
DNA: TGTGCCAGTAGTACCCGGGGGGTAGGAGAGACCCAGTACTTC

V: TRBV28
J: TRBJ1-1
D: TRBD1
size: NA
CDR3: CASRLQGYTEAFF
DNA: TGTGCCAGCAGATTACAGGGGTACACTGAAGCTTTCTTT

V: TRBV6-5
J: TRBJ2-7
D: TRBD2
size: NA
CDR3: CASSYSVAGAGEQYF
DNA: TGTGCCAGCAGTTACTCCGTAGCGGGAGCAGGGGAGCAGTACTTC

V: TRBV6-6
J: TRBJ1-4
D: NA
size: few
CDR3: CASSPRGSTNEKLFF
DNA: TGTGCCAGCAGCCCCAGGGGCTCAACTAATGAAAAACTGTTTTTT

V: TRBV2
J: TRBJ2-7
D: TRBD2
size: NA
CDR3: CASSGSGRSDEQYF
DNA: TGTGCCAGCAGTGGGAGCGGGAGGTCTGACGAGCAGTACTTC

V: TRBV28
J: TRBJ2-7
D: NA
size: NA
CDR3: CASSVSYEQYF
DNA: TGTGCCAGCAGTGTCAGCTACGAGCAGTACTTC

V: TRBV28
J: TRBJ2-5
D: TRBD2
size: NA
CDR3: CASSSGTSGTETQYF
DNA: TGTGCCAGCAGTTCCGGGACTAGCGGGACTGAGACCCAGTACTTC

V: TRBV9
J: TRBJ2-7
D: NA
size: once
CDR3: CASGGSPVYEQYF
DNA: TGTGCCAGCGGGGGCTCTCCGGTGTACGAGCAGTACTTC

V: TRBV6-5
J: TRBJ2-7
D: NA
size: NA
CDR3: CASSPLRGEQYF
DNA: TGTGCCAGCAGCCCCCTCCGGGGTGAGCAGTACTTC

V: TRBV4-1
J: TRBJ2-1
D: TRBD2
size: NA
CDR3: CASSQDLGTSERWGSYNEQFF
DNA: TGCGCCAGCAGCCAAGATTTAGGGACTAGCGAGAGGTGGGGCTCCTACAATGAGCAGTTCTTC

V: TRBV6-1
J: TRBJ1-1
D: NA
size: NA
CDR3: CASRIGGTEAFF
DNA: TGTGCCTCCCGAATCGGAGGCACTGAAGCTTTCTTT

V: TRBV5-3
J: TRBJ2-1
D: NA
size: NA
CDR3: CARIGPRLGEQFF
DNA: TGTGCCAGAATTGGGCCCCGCCTGGGTGAGCAGTTCTTC

V: TRBV19
J: TRBJ1-5
D: NA
size: NA
CDR3: CASSISRTDSGPQHF
DNA: TGTGCCAGTAGTATTTCCCGGACGGACTCAGGGCCCCAGCATTTT

V: TRBV30
J: TRBJ1-2
D: TRBD1
size: NA
CDR3: CAWSVPGTGYGYTF
DNA: TGTGCCTGGAGTGTCCCGGGGACAGGCTATGGCTACACCTTC

V: TRBV19
J: TRBJ1-2
D: TRBD1
size: NA
CDR3: CASSNRQGPNYGYTF
DNA: TGTGCCAGTAGTAACCGACAGGGGCCTAACTATGGCTACACCTTC

V: TRBV14
J: TRBJ2-1
D: TRBD2
size: NA
CDR3: CASSHYGLLAGDEQFF
DNA: TGTGCCAGCAGCCATTACGGACTTCTAGCGGGAGATGAGCAGTTCTTC

V: TRBV6-5
J: TRBJ2-3
D: NA
size: once
CDR3: CASRPGPGVDTQYF
DNA: TGTGCCAGCAGACCCGGACCGGGGGTAGATACGCAGTATTTT

V: TRBV27
J: TRBJ2-1
D: NA
size: NA
CDR3: CASSLNESGRQSYNEQFF
DNA: TGTGCCAGCAGTTTAAATGAGTCCGGCCGACAGAGCTACAATGAGCAGTTCTTC

V: TRBV7-9
J: TRBJ2-7
D: TRBD2
size: NA
CDR3: CASSLDLAGPTDEQYF
DNA: TGTGCCAGCAGCTTAGACTTAGCGGGGCCTACTGACGAGCAGTACTTC

V: TRBV11-3
J: TRBJ2-1
D: NA
size: NA
CDR3: CASSLGGGDEQFF
DNA: TGTGCCAGCAGCTTAGGTGGCGGGGATGAGCAGTTCTTC

V: TRBV13
J: TRBJ2-7
D: TRBD2
size: NA
CDR3: CASSLGGRAAEYEQYF
DNA: TGTGCCAGCAGCTTAGGCGGGAGGGCTGCCGAGTACGAGCAGTACTTC

V: TRBV7-9
J: TRBJ2-2
D: NA
size: NA
CDR3: CASRGSGPNTGELFF
DNA: TGTGCCAGCAGGGGAAGCGGTCCGAACACCGGGGAGCTGTTTTTT

V: TRBV6-1
J: TRBJ2-1
D: NA
size: NA
CDR3: CASSPAPWAFF
DNA: TGTGCCAGCAGTCCCGCTCCCTGGGCGTTCTTC

V: TRBV11-3
J: TRBJ2-2
D: TRBD2
size: NA
CDR3: CASIRSGPNTGELFF
DNA: TGTGCCAGCATCCGTAGCGGGCCGAACACCGGGGAGCTGTTTTTT

V: TRBV2
J: TRBJ2-1
D: TRBD2
size: NA
CDR3: CASRGREGPYNEQFF
DNA: TGTGCCAGCAGGGGAAGGGAGGGTCCTTACAATGAGCAGTTCTTC

V: TRBV19
J: TRBJ2-4
D: TRBD2
size: NA
CDR3: CASSIILLAGEGENIQYF
DNA: TGTGCCAGTAGTATTATCCTACTAGCGGGAGAGGGCGAAAACATTCAGTACTTC

V: TRBV25-1
J: TRBJ1-5
D: NA
size: once
CDR3: CASSEHPRGRSNQPQHF
DNA: TGTGCCAGCAGTGAACACCCCAGAGGGCGTAGCAATCAGCCCCAGCATTTT

V: TRBV19
J: TRBJ2-1
D: NA
size: NA
CDR3: CASSRHVPLWNEQFF
DNA: TGTGCCAGTAGCAGACACGTCCCTCTTTGGAATGAGCAGTTCTTC